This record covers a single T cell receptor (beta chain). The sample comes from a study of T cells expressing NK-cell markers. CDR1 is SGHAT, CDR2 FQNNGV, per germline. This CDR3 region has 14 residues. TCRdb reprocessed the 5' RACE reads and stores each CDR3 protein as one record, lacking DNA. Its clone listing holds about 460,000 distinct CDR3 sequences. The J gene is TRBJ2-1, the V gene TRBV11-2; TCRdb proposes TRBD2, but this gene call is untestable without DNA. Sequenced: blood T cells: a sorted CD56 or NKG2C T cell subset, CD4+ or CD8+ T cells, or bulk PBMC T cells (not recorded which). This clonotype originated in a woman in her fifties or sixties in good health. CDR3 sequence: CASSPPNSYNEQFF. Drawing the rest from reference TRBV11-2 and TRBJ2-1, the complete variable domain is EAGVAQSPRYKIIEKRQSVAFWCNPISGHATLYWYQQILGQGPKLLIQFQNNGVVDDSQLPKDRFSAERLKGVDSTLKIQPAKLEDSAVYLCASSPPNSYNEQFFGPGTRLTVL.